Following are 22 T cell receptor beta chains from one sample sequenced in a study of T cell repertoires in cytomegalovirus infection. These receptors are not linked to any known antigen. A single record per CDR3 protein comes from TCRdb applying MiXCR to the reads. The sample has some 590,000 distinct CDR3 sequences; about 39% are singletons. The source material was cultured PBMCs, sampled from culture after CMV antigen stimulation. The receptors originated from a human donor in good health (CMV status not recorded). Some clones in this sample may be carry-over from other donors' samples.

This clonotype was observed a handful of times. This sequence joins TRBV7-9 and TRBJ1-1, with 9 bases fitting TRBD1. The V gene's germline CDR1 is SEHNR and CDR2 FQNEAQ (reference sequence). Germline trimming cut 1 base from V and 8 bases from J; bases unmatched to any gene: 5. The CDR3 is 14 amino acids. As DNA, the CDR3 is TGTGCCAGCAGCTTAGGACAGGGGGTAGGGGAAGCTTTCTTT. Translated, it gives CASSLGQGVGEAFF.

Ten or more counts support this clonotype. The chain uses TRBV7-9 and TRBJ1-3, with 9 bases matching TRBD1. Germline CDR1 SEHNR, CDR2 FQNEAQ (reference sequence). J was trimmed by 1 base and V by 4 bases; bases with no gene match: 5. This CDR3 contains 16 residues. DNA of the CDR3: TGTGCCAGCAGCTCGTTGGGACAGGGTTCTGGAAACACCATATATTTT. Its translation: CASSSLGQGSGNTIYF.

The J gene is TRBJ1-1, the V gene TRBV7-9; TRBD1 is a possible D gene (5 bases). The CDR3 has 13 residues. CDR1 SEHNR and CDR2 FQNEAQ come from the germline V gene (reference sequence). With 3 bases removed from V and 5 bases from J, the gap between germline ends came to 10 bases. Here the CDR3 reads CASSFTGKTEAFF. Written as DNA, the CDR3 is TGTGCCAGCAGCTTTACAGGAAAAACTGAAGCTTTCTTT.

The chain joins TRBV5-6 to TRBJ2-7; perhaps TRBD1 as D (5 bases). CDR3 size: 15 residues. Trimming shortened V by 3 bases and J by 0 bases, and 13 bases separated the two germline ends. Germline V lookup: CDR1 SGHDT, CDR2 YYEEEE. For the CDR3, the DNA is TGTGCCAGCAGCTCCACAGGACAAAACTCCTACGAGCAGTACTTC. Translation: CASSSTGQNSYEQYF.

This clonotype was counted ten times or more. CDR3 protein: CASSFQRGARGTWEQYF. The CDR3 DNA reads as TGTGCCAGCAGCTTCCAGCGGGGGGCACGGGGCACGTGGGAGCAGTACTTC. The chain carries TRBV7-2 and TRBJ2-7, with 9 bases fitting TRBD2. Germline CDR1 and CDR2: SGHTA and FQGNSA. J was trimmed by 7 bases and V by 3 bases; bases with no gene match: 16. The CDR3 length is 17 residues.

The V call is TRBV27, the J call TRBJ2-7, with TRBD1 as a possible D gene (5 bases). CDR3 length equals 14 residues. Trimming shortened V by 4 bases and J by 3 bases, and 13 bases separated the two germline ends. Per germline, CDR1 MNHEY and CDR2 SMNVEV (reference sequence). Here the CDR3 reads CASSSLRGSYEQYF. CDR3 coding DNA: TGTGCCAGCAGTTCTCTAAGGGGAAGCTACGAGCAGTACTTC.

The chain couples TRBV11-3 to TRBJ2-7; 10 bases fit TRBD2. Trimming took 5 bases from V and 6 from J; bases not matched to a gene: 4. This CDR3 has 13 amino acids. Per germline, CDR1 SGHNT and CDR2 YENEEA. CDR3 sequence (DNA): TGTGCCAGCAGCGCCTTAGCGGGGGGCGAGCAGTACTTC. Its translation is CASSALAGGEQYF.

The chain uses TRBV6-6 and TRBJ2-1; D may match TRBD1 or TRBD2 (5 bases each). CDR1 is MNHNY and CDR2 is SVGAGI in the germline V gene (reference sequence). Trimming shortened V by 2 bases and J by 8 bases, and 16 bases separated the two germline ends. The CDR3 is made up of 15 amino acids. The CDR3 DNA reads TGTGCCAGCAGTTACGGTCTTGGCAGGGAGTATGAGCAGTTCTTC. Translating it yields CASSYGLGREYEQFF.

V usage is TRBV19 and J usage is TRBJ2-7; unclear D gene. From germline, CDR1 is LNHDA and CDR2 SQIVND (reference sequence). There are 15 residues in the CDR3. V was shortened by 3 bases and J by 0 bases, with 12 bases between the two germline ends. The CDR3 nucleotides read TGTGCCAGTAGTATCCGGCAGGCGTCCTCCTACGAGCAGTACTTC. This codes for CASSIRQASSYEQYF.

This clonotype turned up a few times. J is TRBJ2-3 and V is TRBV7-9, with D possibly TRBD2 on 5 matching bases. The germline V gene encodes CDR1 SEHNR and CDR2 FQNEAQ (reference sequence). CDR3 length: 14 residues. Trimming shortened V by 5 bases and J by 1 base, and 10 bases separated the two germline ends. The CDR3 loop is CASSQRGGTDTQYF. The DNA of the CDR3 is TGTGCCAGCAGCCAACGGGGTGGCACAGATACGCAGTATTTT.

This clonotype appeared many times. The genes are TRBV7-6 and TRBJ1-3, with D hard to call. The V gene lost 1 base and the J gene lost 2 bases, with 12 bases spanning the gap. The CDR3 covers 16 residues. The germline gives CDR1 SGHVS, CDR2 FNYEAQ. The CDR3 DNA reads as TGTGCCAGCAGCTTAGTCCGGTTCCTCGCTGGAAACACCATATATTTT. Its protein product is CASSLVRFLAGNTIYF.

The chain is built from TRBV6-5 and TRBJ1-6; D is perhaps TRBD1 (5 bases). Germline V lookup: CDR1 MNHEY, CDR2 SVGAGI. The V end lost 6 bases, the J end lost 4 bases, and 13 bases lay between the germline ends. This CDR3 has 15 residues. The CDR3 DNA is TGTGCCAGCAGCCTCGGGGGTGTTTATAATTCACCCCTCCACTTT. Its translation: CASSLGGVYNSPLHF.

V usage is TRBV20-1 and J usage is TRBJ2-7; D unclear. This CDR3 has 12 residues. V gave up 0 bases and J gave up 6 bases, with 9 bases separating them. In germline, CDR1 is DFQATT, CDR2 SNEGSKA (reference sequence). For the CDR3, the DNA is TGCAGTGCTAGAGATGAGGAGCGCGAGCAGTACTTC. It specifies CSARDEEREQYF.

This clonotype has ten or more counts. The chain couples TRBV7-2 to TRBJ1-5, with no clear D. The length of the CDR3 is 13 residues. CDR1 and CDR2 from the germline V gene are SGHTA and FQGNSA. V was shortened by 2 bases and J by 7 bases, with 9 bases between the two germline ends. This chain's CDR3 is CASSLTIHQPQHF. DNA for the CDR3: TGTGCCAGCAGCTTAACGATTCACCAGCCCCAGCATTTT. Full variable domain (remainder filled in from reference TRBV7-2 and TRBJ1-5): GAGVSQSPSNKVTEKGKDVELRCDPISGHTALYWYRQSLGQGLEFLIYFQGNSAPDKSGLPSDRFSAERTGGSVSTLTIQRTQQEDSAVYLCASSLTIHQPQHFGDGTRLSIL.

This clonotype appeared a few times. This rearrangement joins TRBV7-2 to TRBJ2-7, with 7 bases matching TRBD2. The CDR3 covers 18 residues. V lost 2 bases to trimming and J lost 6 bases; unmatched junction nucleotides: 19. Germline V CDR1 and CDR2: SGHTA, FQGNSA. The CDR3 reads CASSLYGGGGAGTSEQYF. Written as DNA, the CDR3 is TGTGCCAGCAGCTTATATGGGGGGGGGGGAGCGGGCACAAGCGAGCAGTACTTC.

This clonotype has a handful of counts. The V and J genes are TRBV2 and TRBJ2-3; 10 nucleotides line up with TRBD2. Germline CDR1 and CDR2: SNHLY and FYNNEI. V was clipped by 1 base and J by 5 bases; unmatched bases: 6. The CDR3 is 16 amino acids. The DNA of the CDR3 is TGTGCCAGCAGTGAAGGTTCTAGCGGGAGATTAGATACGCAGTATTTT. Residues: CASSEGSSGRLDTQYF.

Comment on this clonotype: A read error may produce the germline difference seen at one junction end. The chain joins TRBV20-1 to TRBJ2-1; D gene ambiguous. This CDR3 has 14 residues. Germline V lookup: CDR1 DFQATT, CDR2 SNEGSKA (reference sequence). CDR3: CSARDLDSFNEQFF. Here the CDR3 DNA reads TGCAGTGCTAGAGATCTCGACTCCTTCAATGAGCAGTTCTTC.

This clonotype turned up a few times. This sequence joins TRBV10-3 and TRBJ2-7, with D perhaps matching TRBD1 or TRBD2 (6 bases each). With 8 bases removed from V and 6 bases from J, the gap between germline ends came to 20 bases. The CDR3 extends over 14 amino acids. The germline CDR1 and CDR2 sequences are ENHRY and SYGVKD. The CDR3 sequence is CAIQGPRGTPEQYF. The CDR3 DNA reads as TGTGCCATCCAGGGGCCCCGTGGGACTCCCGAGCAGTACTTC.

V and J are TRBV7-2 and TRBJ2-7, with unresolved D. Germline V gene data show CDR1 as SGHTA and CDR2 as FQGNSA. CDR3 length: 15 residues. Deletions cut 1 base from V and 0 bases from J, with 10 bases between. CDR3 in amino acids: CASSLVAASSYEQYF. CDR3 in DNA: TGTGCCAGCAGCTTAGTGGCAGCGAGCTCCTACGAGCAGTACTTC. Together with reference TRBV7-2 and TRBJ2-7, the CDR3 gives the full variable domain: GAGVSQSPSNKVTEKGKDVELRCDPISGHTALYWYRQSLGQGLEFLIYFQGNSAPDKSGLPSDRFSAERTGGSVSTLTIQRTQQEDSAVYLCASSLVAASSYEQYFGPGTRLTVT.

J is TRBJ2-7 and V is TRBV7-2, with D possibly being TRBD1 (5 bases). In germline, CDR1 is SGHTA, CDR2 FQGNSA. The CDR3 contains 14 residues. The V end lost 1 base, the J end lost 2 bases, and 9 bases lay between the germline ends. The CDR3: CASSLVQGTYEQYF. CDR3 bases: TGTGCCAGCAGCTTAGTCCAGGGAACCTACGAGCAGTACTTC.

The chain recombines TRBV6-2 or TRBV6-3 with TRBJ2-2; 10 nucleotides line up with TRBD2. Trimming at V came to 5 bases and at J to 6 bases, leaving 3 bases not matched to a gene. The CDR3 has 14 residues. Looked up from germline, CDR1 is MNHEY and CDR2 is SVGEGT. In DNA form, the CDR3 reads TGTGCCAGCAGTCTAGCGGGAGCCGCCGGGGAGCTGTTTTTT. Protein: CASSLAGAAGELFF.

The rearrangement joins TRBV10-3 to TRBJ1-4; D call uncertain. This CDR3 region has 15 residues. V lost 0 bases to trimming and J lost 0 bases, with 5 bases between them. Germline loops: CDR1 ENHRY, CDR2 SYGVKD. The CDR3 sequence: CAISESTATNEKLFF. CDR3 nucleotides: TGTGCCATCAGTGAGTCAACCGCAACTAATGAAAAACTGTTTTTT.